This T cell receptor (beta chain) appears in the sequencing data of a study of response to subunit inactivated influenza vaccine. Study-level points and caveats: Each seasonal influenza vaccination, the authors suggested, recruits few new T cells.

This clonotype came up a few times. As yet, its antigen is unknown. TCRdb reanalysed the RT-PCR reads using MiXCR and keeps one entry per CDR3 protein. Altogether a few hundred thousand distinct CDR3 sequences are present, about 12% being singletons, with the ten largest covering over 6.5%. The CDR3 runs 17 residues. The V gene end was trimmed by 6 bases and the J gene end by 2 bases; junction bases not matched to a gene: 10. Germline values: CDR1 MNHEY, CDR2 SMNVEV (reference sequence). The sequencing used non-naive T cells sorted from PBMCs, collected roughly 2 weeks before vaccination. V gene TRBV27 combines with J gene TRBJ1-4, with TRBD1 identical over 9 bases. The receptor's source is a man aged 45-65 years who received an inactivated influenza vaccine. For the CDR3, the DNA is TGTGCCAGCAGCGACCGGGGGACAGGGAGGACTAATGAAAAACTGTTTTTT. Amino acid sequence: CASSDRGTGRTNEKLFF.